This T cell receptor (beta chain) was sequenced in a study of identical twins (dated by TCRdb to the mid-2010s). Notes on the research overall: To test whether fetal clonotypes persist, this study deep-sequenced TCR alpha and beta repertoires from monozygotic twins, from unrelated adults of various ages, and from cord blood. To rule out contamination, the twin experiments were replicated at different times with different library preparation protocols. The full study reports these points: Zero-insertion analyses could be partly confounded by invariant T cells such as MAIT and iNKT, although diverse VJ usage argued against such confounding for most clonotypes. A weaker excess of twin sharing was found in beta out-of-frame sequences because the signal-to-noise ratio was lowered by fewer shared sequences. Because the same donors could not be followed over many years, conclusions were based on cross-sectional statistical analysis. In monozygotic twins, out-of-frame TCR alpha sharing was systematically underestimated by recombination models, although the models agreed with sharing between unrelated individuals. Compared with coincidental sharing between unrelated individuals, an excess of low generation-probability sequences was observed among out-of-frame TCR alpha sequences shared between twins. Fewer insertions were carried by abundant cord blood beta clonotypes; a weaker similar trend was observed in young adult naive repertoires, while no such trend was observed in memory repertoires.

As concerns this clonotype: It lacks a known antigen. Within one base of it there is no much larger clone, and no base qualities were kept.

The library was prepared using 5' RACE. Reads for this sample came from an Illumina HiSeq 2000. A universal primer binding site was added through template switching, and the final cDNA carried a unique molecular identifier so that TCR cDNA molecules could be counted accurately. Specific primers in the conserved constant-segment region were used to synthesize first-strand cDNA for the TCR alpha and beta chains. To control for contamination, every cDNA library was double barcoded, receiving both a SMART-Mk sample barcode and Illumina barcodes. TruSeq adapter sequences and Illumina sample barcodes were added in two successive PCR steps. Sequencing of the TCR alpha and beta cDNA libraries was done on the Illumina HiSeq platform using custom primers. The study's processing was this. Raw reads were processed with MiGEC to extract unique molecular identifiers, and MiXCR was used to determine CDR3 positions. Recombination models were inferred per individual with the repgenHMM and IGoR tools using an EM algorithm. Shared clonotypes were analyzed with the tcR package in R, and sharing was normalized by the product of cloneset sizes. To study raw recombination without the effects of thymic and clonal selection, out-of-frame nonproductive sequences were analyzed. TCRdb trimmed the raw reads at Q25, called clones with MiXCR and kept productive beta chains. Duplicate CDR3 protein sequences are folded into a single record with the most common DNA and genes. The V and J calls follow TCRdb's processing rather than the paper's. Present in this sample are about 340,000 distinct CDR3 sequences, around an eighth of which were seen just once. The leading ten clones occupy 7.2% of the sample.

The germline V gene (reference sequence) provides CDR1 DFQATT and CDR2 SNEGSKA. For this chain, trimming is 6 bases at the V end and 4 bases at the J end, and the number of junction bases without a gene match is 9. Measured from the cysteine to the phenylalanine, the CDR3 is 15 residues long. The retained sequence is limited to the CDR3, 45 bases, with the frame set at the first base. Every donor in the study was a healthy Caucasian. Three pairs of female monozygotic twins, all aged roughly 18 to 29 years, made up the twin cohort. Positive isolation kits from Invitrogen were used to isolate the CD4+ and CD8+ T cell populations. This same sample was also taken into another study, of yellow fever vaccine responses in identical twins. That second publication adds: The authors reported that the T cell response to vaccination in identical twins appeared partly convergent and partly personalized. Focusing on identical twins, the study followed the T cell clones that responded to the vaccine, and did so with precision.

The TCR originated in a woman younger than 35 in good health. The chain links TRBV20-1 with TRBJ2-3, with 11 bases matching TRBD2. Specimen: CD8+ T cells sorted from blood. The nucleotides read TGCAGTGCACATAGCGGGGGGGCTGGGTCAGATACGCAGTATTTT. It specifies CSAHSGGAGSDTQYF.